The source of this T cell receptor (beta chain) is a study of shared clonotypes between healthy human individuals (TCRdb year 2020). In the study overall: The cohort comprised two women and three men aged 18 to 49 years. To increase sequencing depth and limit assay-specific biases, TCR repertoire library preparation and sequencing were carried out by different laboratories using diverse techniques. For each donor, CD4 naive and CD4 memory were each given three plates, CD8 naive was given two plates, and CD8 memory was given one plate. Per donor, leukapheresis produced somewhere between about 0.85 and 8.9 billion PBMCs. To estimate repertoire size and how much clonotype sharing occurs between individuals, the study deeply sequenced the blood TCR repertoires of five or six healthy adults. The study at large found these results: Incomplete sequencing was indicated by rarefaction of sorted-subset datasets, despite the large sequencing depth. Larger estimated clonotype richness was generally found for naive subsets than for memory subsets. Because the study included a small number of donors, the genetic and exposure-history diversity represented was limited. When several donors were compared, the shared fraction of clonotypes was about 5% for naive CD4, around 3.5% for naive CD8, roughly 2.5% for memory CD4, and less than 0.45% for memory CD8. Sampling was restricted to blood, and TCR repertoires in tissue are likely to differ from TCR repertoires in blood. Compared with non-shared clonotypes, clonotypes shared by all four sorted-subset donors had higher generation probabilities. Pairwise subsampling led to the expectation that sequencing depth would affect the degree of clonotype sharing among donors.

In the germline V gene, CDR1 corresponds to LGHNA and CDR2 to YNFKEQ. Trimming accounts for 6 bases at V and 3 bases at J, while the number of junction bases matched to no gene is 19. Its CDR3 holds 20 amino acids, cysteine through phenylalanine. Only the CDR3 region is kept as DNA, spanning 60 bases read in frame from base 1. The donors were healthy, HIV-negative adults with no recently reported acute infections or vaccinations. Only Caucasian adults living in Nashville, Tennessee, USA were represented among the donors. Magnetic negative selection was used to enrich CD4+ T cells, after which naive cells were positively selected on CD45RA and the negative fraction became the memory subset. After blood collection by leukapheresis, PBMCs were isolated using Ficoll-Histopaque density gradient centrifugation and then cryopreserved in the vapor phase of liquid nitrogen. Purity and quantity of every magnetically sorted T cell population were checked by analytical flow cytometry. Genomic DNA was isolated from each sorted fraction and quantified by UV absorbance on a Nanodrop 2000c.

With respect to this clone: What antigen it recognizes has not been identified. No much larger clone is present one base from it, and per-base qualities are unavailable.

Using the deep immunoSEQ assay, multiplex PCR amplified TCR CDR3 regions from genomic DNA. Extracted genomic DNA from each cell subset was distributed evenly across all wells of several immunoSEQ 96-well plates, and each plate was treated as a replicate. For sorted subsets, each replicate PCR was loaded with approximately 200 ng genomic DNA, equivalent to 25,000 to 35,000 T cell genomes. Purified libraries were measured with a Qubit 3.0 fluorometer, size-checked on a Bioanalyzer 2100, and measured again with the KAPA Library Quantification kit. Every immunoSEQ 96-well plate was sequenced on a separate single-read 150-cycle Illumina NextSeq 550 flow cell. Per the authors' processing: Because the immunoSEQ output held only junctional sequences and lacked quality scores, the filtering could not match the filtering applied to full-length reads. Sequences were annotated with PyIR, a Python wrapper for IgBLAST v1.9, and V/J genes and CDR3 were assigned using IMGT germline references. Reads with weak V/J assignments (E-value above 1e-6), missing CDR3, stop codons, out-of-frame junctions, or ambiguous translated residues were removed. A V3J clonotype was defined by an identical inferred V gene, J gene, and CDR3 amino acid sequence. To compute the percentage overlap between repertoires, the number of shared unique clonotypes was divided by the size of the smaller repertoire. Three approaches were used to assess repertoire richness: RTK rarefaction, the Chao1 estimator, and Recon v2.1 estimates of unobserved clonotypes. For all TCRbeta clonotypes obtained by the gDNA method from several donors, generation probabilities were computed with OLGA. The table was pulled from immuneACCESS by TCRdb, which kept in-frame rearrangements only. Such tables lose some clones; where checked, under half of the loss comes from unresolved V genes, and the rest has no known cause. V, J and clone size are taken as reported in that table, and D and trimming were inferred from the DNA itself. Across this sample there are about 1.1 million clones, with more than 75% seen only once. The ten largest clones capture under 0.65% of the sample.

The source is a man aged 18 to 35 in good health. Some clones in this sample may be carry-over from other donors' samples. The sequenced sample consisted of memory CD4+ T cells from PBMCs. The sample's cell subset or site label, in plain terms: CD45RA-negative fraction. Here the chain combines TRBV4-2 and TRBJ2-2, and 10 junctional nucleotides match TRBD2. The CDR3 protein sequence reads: CASSHPAGGLPSEDTGELFF. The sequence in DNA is TGTGCCAGCAGTCACCCAGCGGGAGGGCTACCCTCTGAGGACACCGGGGAGCTGTTTTTT.